This TCR beta chain was retrieved from a study of CD4 T cells in relation to SARS-CoV-2 and coronaviruses. This clone was observed once. What it binds is unknown. The germline CDR1 and CDR2 sequences are LGHDT and YNNKEL (reference sequence). This CDR3 region has 16 residues. Trimming removed 1 base at V and 5 bases at J, with 15 bases between. Clones were read by immunoSEQ multiplex PCR, and TCRdb kept only the in-frame ones, dropping some. The sample carries 30,000 or so clones, about 73% recorded once. Unexposed donor CD4+ T cells date from about 2011-2018, before the COVID-19 pandemic. Isolation of CD4+ T cells took place after approximately 10 days in culture.

Sequences were obtained from CD4+ T cells from PBMCs, cultured in vitro. The receptor's source is a human donor in good health. The V gene is TRBV3-1 (or the pseudogene TRBV3-2), the J gene TRBJ2-1; TRBD1 is a possible D gene (6 bases). The CDR3 is CASSQGMTGTNNEQFF. The DNA for the CDR3 is TGTGCCAGCAGCCAAGGGATGACAGGAACCAACAATGAGCAGTTCTTC.